This T cell receptor beta chain was sequenced for a study of T cell changes during pregnancy in multiple sclerosis. Germline V lookup: CDR1 DFQATT, CDR2 SNEGSKA (reference sequence). V dropped 7 bases and J dropped 5 bases, with 11 bases sitting between them. The CDR3 consists of 11 residues. Only in-frame clones appear in the TCRdb table, and some are missing; sequencing was by immunoSEQ multiplex PCR. The table has around 100,000 clones, approximately 90% seen once. The receptor's source is a female donor with multiple sclerosis, enrolled in a pregnancy study. This specimen was peripheral blood, taken after pregnancy. This sequence joins TRBV20-1 and TRBJ2-5, with D unresolved. The chain's CDR3 is CSVDSFETQYF. The CDR3 DNA sequence: TGCAGTGTCGATAGCTTTGAGACCCAGTACTTC.